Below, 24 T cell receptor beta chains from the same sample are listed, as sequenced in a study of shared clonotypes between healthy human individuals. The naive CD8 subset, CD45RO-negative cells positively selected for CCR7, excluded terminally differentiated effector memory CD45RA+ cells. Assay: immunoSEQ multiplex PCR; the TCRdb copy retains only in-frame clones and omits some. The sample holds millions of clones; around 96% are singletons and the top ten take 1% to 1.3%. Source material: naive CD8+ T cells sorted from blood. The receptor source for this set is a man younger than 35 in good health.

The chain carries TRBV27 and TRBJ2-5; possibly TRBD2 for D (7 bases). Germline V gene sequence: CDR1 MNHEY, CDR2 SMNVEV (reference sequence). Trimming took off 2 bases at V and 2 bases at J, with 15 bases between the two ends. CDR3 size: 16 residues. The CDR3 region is CASSLMGGRWQETQYF. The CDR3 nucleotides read TGTGCCAGCAGTTTAATGGGGGGGCGTTGGCAAGAGACCCAGTACTTC.

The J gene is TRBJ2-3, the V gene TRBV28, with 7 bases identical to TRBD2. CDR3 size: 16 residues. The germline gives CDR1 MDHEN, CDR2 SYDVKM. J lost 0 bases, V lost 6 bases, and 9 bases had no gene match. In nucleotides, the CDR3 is TGTGCCAGCAGCCCCCTCCGGGACTACAGCACAGATACGCAGTATTTT. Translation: CASSPLRDYSTDTQYF.

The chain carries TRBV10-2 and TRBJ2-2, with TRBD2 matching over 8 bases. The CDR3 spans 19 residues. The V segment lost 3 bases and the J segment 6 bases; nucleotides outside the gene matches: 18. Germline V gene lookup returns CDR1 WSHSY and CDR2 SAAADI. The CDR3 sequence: CASSDPGLEGYGSAGELFF. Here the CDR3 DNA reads TGCGCCAGCAGTGACCCGGGACTAGAAGGTTATGGATCGGCCGGGGAGCTGTTTTTT.

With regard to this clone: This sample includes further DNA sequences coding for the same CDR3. The CDR3 sequence is CASSYRAAYEQYF. For the CDR3, the DNA is TGTGCCAGCAGTTACCGAGCAGCCTACGAGCAGTACTTC. The chain combines TRBV6-5 with TRBJ2-7; D gene uncertain. Looked up from germline, CDR1 is MNHEY and CDR2 is SVGAGI. V lost 2 bases and J lost 2, with 7 bases in between. The CDR3 totals 13 residues.

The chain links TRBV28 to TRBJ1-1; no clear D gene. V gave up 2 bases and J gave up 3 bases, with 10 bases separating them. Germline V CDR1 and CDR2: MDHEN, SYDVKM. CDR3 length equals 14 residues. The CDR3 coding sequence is TGTGCCAGCAGTTTAGGTTGGGGAGACACTGAAGCTTTCTTT. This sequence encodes CASSLGWGDTEAFF.

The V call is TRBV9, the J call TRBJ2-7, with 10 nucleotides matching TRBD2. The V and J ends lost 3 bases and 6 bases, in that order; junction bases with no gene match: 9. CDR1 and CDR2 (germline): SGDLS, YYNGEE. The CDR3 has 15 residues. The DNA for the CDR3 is TGTGCCAGCAGCGAGGAAGCGGGAGGGCCCCGCGAGCAGTACTTC. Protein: CASSEEAGGPREQYF.

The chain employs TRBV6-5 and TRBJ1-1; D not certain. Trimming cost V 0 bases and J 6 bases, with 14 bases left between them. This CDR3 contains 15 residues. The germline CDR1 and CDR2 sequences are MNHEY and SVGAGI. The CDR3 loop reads CASSYSEGRNSEAFF. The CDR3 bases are TGTGCCAGCAGTTACTCTGAGGGTAGGAATTCTGAAGCTTTCTTT.

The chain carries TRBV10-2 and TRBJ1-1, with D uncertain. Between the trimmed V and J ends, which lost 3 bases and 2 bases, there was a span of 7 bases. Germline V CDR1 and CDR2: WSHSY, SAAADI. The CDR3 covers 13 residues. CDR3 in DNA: TGCGCCAGCAGTGAATTCGTTAACACTGAAGCTTTCTTT. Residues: CASSEFVNTEAFF.

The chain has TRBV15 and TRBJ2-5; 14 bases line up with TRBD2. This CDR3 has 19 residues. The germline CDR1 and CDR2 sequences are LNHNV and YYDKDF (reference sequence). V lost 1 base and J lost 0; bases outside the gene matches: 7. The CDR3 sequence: CATSRGSGLAGVYQETQYF. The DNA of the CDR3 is TGTGCCACCAGCAGAGGATCGGGACTAGCGGGAGTGTACCAAGAGACCCAGTACTTC.

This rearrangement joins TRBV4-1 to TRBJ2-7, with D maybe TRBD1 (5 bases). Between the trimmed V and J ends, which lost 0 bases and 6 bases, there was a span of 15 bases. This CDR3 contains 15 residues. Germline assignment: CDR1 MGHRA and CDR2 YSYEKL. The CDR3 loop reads CASSQDQGQYFEQYF. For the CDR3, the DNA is TGCGCCAGCAGCCAAGATCAGGGTCAGTACTTCGAGCAGTACTTC.

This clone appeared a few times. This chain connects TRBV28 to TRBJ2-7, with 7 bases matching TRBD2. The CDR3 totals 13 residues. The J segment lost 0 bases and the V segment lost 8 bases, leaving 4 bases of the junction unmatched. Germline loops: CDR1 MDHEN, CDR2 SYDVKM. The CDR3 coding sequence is TGTGCCAGCGGACTAGGGAGCTCCTACGAGCAGTACTTC. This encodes CASGLGSSYEQYF.

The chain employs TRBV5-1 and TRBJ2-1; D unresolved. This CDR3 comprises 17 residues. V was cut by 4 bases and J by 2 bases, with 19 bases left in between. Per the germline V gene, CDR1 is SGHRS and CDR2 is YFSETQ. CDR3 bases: TGCGCCAGCAGCCAACTCGAGGCCTCGCCGGCCTACAATGAGCAGTTCTTC. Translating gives CASSQLEASPAYNEQFF.

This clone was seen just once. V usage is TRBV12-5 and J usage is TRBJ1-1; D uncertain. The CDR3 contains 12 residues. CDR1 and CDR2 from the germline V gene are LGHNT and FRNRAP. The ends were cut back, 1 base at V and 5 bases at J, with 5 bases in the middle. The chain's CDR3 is CASGLGFTEAFF. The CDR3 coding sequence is TGTGCTAGTGGTTTGGGGTTTACTGAAGCTTTCTTT.

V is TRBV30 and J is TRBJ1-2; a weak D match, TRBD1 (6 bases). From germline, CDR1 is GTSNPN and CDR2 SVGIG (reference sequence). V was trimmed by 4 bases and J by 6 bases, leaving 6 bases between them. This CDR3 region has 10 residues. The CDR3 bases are TGTGCCTGGAAGGGGGATGGCTACACCTTC. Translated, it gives CAWKGDGYTF.

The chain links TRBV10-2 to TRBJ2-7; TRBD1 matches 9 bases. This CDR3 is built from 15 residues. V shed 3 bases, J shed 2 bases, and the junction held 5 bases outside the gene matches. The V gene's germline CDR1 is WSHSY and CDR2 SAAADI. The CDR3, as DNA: TGCGCCAGCAGTGATAACAGGGGGCTAGCCTACGAGCAGTACTTC. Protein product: CASSDNRGLAYEQYF.

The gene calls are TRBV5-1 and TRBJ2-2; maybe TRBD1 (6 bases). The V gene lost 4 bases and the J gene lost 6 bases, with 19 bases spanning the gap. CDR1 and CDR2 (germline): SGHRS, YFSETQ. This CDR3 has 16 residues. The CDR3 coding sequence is TGCGCCAGCAGCCGCGCGGAGCAGGGGCAAGCCGGGGAGCTGTTTTTT. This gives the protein CASSRAEQGQAGELFF.

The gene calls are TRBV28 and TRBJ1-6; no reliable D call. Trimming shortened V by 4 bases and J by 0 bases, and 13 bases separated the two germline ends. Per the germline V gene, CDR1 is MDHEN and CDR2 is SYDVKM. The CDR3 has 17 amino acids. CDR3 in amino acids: CASSSVLESSYNSPLHF. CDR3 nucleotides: TGTGCCAGCAGTTCAGTTCTGGAGAGCTCCTATAATTCACCCCTCCACTTT.

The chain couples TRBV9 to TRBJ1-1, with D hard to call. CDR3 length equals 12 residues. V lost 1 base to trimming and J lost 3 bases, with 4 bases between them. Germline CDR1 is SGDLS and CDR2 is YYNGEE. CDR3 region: CASSVSDTEAFF. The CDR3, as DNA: TGTGCCAGCAGCGTATCGGACACTGAAGCTTTCTTT.

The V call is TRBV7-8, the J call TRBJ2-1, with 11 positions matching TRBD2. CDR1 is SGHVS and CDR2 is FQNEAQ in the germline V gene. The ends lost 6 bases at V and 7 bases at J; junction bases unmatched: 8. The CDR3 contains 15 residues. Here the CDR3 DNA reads TGTGCCAGCAGTCAAGGGGGACTAGCGGCAAATGAGCAGTTCTTC. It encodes CASSQGGLAANEQFF.

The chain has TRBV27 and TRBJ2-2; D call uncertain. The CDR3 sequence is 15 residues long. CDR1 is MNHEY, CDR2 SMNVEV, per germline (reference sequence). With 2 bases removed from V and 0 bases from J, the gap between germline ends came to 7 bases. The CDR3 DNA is TGTGCCAGCAGTTTAGCGCCTACGAACACCGGGGAGCTGTTTTTT. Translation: CASSLAPTNTGELFF.

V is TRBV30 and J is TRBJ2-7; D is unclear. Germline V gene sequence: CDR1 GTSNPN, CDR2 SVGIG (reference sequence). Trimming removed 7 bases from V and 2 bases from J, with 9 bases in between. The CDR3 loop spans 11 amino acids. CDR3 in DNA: TGTGCCTCGGGCACGACCTACGAGCAGTACTTC. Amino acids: CASGTTYEQYF.

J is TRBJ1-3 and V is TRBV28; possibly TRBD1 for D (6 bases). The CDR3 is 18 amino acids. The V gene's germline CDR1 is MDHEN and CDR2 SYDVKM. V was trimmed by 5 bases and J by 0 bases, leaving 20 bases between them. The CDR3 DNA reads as TGTGCCAGCAGTGTCTTAGAGGACAGCCACCACTCTGGAAACACCATATATTTT. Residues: CASSVLEDSHHSGNTIYF.

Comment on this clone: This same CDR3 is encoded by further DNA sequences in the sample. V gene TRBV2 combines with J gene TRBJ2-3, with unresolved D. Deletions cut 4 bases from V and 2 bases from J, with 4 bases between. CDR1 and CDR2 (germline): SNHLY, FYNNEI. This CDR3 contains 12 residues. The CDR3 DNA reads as TGTGCCAGCAGTGGTCACACAGATACGCAGTATTTT. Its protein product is CASSGHTDTQYF.

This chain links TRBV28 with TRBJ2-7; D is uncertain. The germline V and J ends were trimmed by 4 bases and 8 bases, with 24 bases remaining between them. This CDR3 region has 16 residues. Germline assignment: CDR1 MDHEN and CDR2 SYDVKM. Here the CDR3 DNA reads TGTGCCAGCAGTTCAGCCACCGACCCTACACCCTTGAAGCAGTACTTC. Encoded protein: CASSSATDPTPLKQYF. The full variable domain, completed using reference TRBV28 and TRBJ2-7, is DVKVTQSSRYLVKRTGEKVFLECVQDMDHENMFWYRQDPGLGLRLIYFSYDVKMKEKGDIPEGYSVSREKKERFSLILESASTNQTSMYLCASSSATDPTPLKQYFGPGTRLTVT.